The present T cell receptor beta chain was sequenced within a study of blood T cell repertoires in COVID-19 (dated by TCRdb to about 2020). A note on the overall study: Samples covering the acute and convalescent phases of COVID-19 were provided by collaborators in the United States, Italy and Spain. The material from the prospective study consisted of cDNA or gDNA derived from T cells, B-cell-depleted T cells, or PBMCs. Samples came from the ongoing ImmuneRACE study (first 160 participants) plus 1,254 subjects from 6 global collaborators. A freely available public database, intended as a resource for researchers studying the immune response to SARS-CoV-2, is where the repertoires were released. The dataset comprised deeply sampled blood TCRbeta repertoires from subjects exposed to, actively infected with, or recovered from COVID-19. Sample metadata almost always included a de-identified subject ID, COVID-19 status, age in years and sex. Where HLA class I and class II types were available, the types were taken from metadata supplied by the sample provider, not from assay-based typing.

TCRbeta CDR3 regions were amplified from genomic DNA using the immunoSEQ Assay, a bias-controlled multiplex PCR. Concerning the study's data processing: Within the assay, amplification of reference gene primers was used to estimate how many nucleated cells each sample contained. To quantify the absolute abundance of each unique TCRbeta CDR3 rearrangement, sequence reads were collapsed and filtered. Productive Simpson clonality was computed per sample as the square root of Simpson's diversity index over productive rearrangements. TCRdb retrieved this table from immuneACCESS and kept in-frame rearrangements only. Not all clones are present; in checked studies, unresolved V genes account for under half, and no reason is known for the remainder. V, J and clone size were drawn from that table, and D and trimming were deduced from the DNA. The sample table contains some 300,000 clones; only one count was recorded for roughly 89% of them. Around 0.93% of the sample rests with the top ten.

Summary of the overall study and its limitations: The amount of clinical and demographic metadata varied by source and participant and was provided uncurated.

CDR1 and CDR2, looked up from the germline V gene, are KGHSH and LQKENI. Trimmed from V: 4 bases; trimmed from J: 6 bases; junction bases lacking a gene match: 8. The CDR3, cysteine through phenylalanine, is 15 amino acids long. Here the CDR3 DNA is all that survives: 45 bases in frame from base 1. On this clone: This clone's antigen is unknown. One base away there is no much larger clone; base qualities are not given.

At one collaborating source in Seattle, patients were enrolled during active infection and were followed longitudinally through the course of disease. Collaborating institutions collected whole blood in K2EDTA tubes following their own protocols. For TCRbeta analysis, collaborators shipped samples in one of three forms: frozen whole blood, isolated PBMCs, or DNA extracted from either of those sample types. Sequenced sample: peripheral blood. The receptor's source is a middle-aged woman with COVID-19, enrolled during active disease. The rearranged segments are TRBV18 and TRBJ2-1, with 8 central nucleotides matching TRBD2. This receptor has the CDR3 CASSLPGLGSNEQFF. Here is the DNA: TGTGCCAGCTCACTACCGGGACTAGGTAGCAATGAGCAGTTCTTC.